The 24 T cell receptor beta chains below were found in one sample sequenced in a study of blood T cell repertoires in COVID-19. Generated by immunoSEQ multiplex PCR, the TCRdb table keeps only in-frame clones and is missing some. The data show roughly 140,000 clones, 80% to 90% seen once. What was sequenced was peripheral blood. These receptors originate from a woman in her 50s in a cohort sampled during active or convalescent COVID-19.

V gene TRBV3-1 (or the pseudogene TRBV3-2) combines with J gene TRBJ2-6; 8 nucleotides align to TRBD1. The V gene end was trimmed by 2 bases and the J gene end by 1 base; junction bases not matched to a gene: 7. CDR3 length: 18 amino acids. In germline, CDR1 is LGHDT, CDR2 YNNKEL (reference sequence). CDR3 in DNA: TGTGCCAGCAGCCAATTCGGGACAGGATCTTCTGGGGCCAACGTCCTGACTTTC. Translated: CASSQFGTGSSGANVLTF.

The chain recombines TRBV6-2 or TRBV6-3 with TRBJ1-3; D gene unclear. The CDR3 runs to 15 residues. Germline CDR1 is MNHEY and CDR2 is SVGEGT. Between the trimmed V and J ends, which lost 2 bases and 0 bases, there was a span of 8 bases. Here the CDR3 reads CASSYLGSSGNTIYF. The CDR3 region has the DNA TGTGCCAGCAGTTACCTAGGGAGCTCTGGAAACACCATATATTTT.

The chain combines TRBV6-5 with TRBJ2-7; 7 positions match TRBD1. The germline gives CDR1 MNHEY, CDR2 SVGAGI. V lost 2 bases to trimming and J lost 2 bases; unmatched junction nucleotides: 6. The CDR3 runs to 15 residues. CDR3 DNA sequence: TGTGCCAGCAGTTACGGCGACAGGGCGACCTACGAGCAGTACTTC. Its protein product is CASSYGDRATYEQYF.

The rearrangement joins TRBV2 to TRBJ1-1, with unresolved D. Germline V gene data show CDR1 as SNHLY and CDR2 as FYNNEI. This CDR3 region has 13 residues. Trimming took off 8 bases at V and 1 base at J, with 11 bases between the two ends. CDR3 nucleotides: TGTGCCAGCTGTGCGGTTCCGAACACTGAAGCTTTCTTT. Translated, it gives CASCAVPNTEAFF.

J is TRBJ1-2 and V is TRBV7-2; 8 bases line up with TRBD1. J was trimmed by 2 bases and V by 5 bases; bases with no gene match: 13. Germline V lookup: CDR1 SGHTA, CDR2 FQGNSA. This CDR3 has 17 amino acids. In DNA, the CDR3 is TGTGCCAGCAGCCAAAATCCATTGGGGACAGGCAACTATGGCTACACCTTC. Translated: CASSQNPLGTGNYGYTF.

The chain has TRBV19 and TRBJ1-5; D not certain. Germline CDR1 reads LNHDA; CDR2 reads SQIVND (reference sequence). The CDR3 length is 13 residues. Trimming left V 5 bases short and J 4 bases short, with 9 bases between. The CDR3 loop reads CASSDWENQPQHF. The CDR3, as DNA: TGTGCCAGTAGTGACTGGGAGAATCAGCCCCAGCATTTT.

The chain joins TRBV5-4 to TRBJ2-7; 10 bases match TRBD1. V was pared by 0 bases and J by 3 bases, with 3 bases of the junction left unmatched. The CDR3 totals 15 residues. Germline CDR1 SGHNT, CDR2 YYREEE (reference sequence). For the CDR3, the DNA is TGTGCCAGCAGCTTGGGACAGGGGGCCAGCTACGAGCAGTACTTC. Translation: CASSLGQGASYEQYF.

The chain employs TRBV13 and TRBJ1-1; 9 positions match TRBD1. This CDR3 spans 13 amino acids. Germline CDR1 PRHDT, CDR2 FYEKMQ (reference sequence). V was clipped by 3 bases and J by 10 bases; unmatched bases: 6. CDR3: CASSLRDREAAFF. The DNA of the CDR3 is TGTGCCAGCAGCTTGAGGGACAGGGAGGCAGCTTTCTTT.

The rearrangement links TRBV5-4 to TRBJ2-1, with 10 bases aligning to TRBD1. With V trimmed by 3 bases and J by 7 bases, 1 base remained unmatched. Germline V lookup: CDR1 SGHNT, CDR2 YYREEE (reference sequence). The CDR3 runs 13 residues. The CDR3 sequence is CASSWGQGNEQFF. The CDR3 nucleotides read TGTGCCAGCAGCTGGGGACAGGGGAATGAGCAGTTCTTC.

The V call is TRBV27, the J call TRBJ2-5; 13 nucleotides line up with TRBD2. CDR1 and CDR2 (germline): MNHEY, SMNVEV (reference sequence). The CDR3 is 17 amino acids. V lost 1 base and J lost 2; bases outside the gene matches: 4. DNA of the CDR3: TGTGCCAGCAGTTTATTACTAGCGGGGGGGCCGCAAGAGACCCAGTACTTC. Translating it yields CASSLLLAGGPQETQYF.

In DNA form, the CDR3 reads TGCGCCAGCAGCTTGGTCGGGTTAAGTGGCTACACCTTC. Protein product: CASSLVGLSGYTF. The chain has TRBV5-1 and TRBJ1-2; no clear D gene. V dropped 0 bases and J dropped 7 bases, with 10 bases sitting between them. There are 13 residues in the CDR3. The V gene's germline CDR1 is SGHRS and CDR2 YFSETQ. The full variable domain, completed using reference TRBV5-1 and TRBJ1-2, is KAGVTQTPRYLIKTRGQQVTLSCSPISGHRSVSWYQQTPGQGLQFLFEYFSETQRNKGNFPGRFSGRQFSNSRSEMNVSTLELGDSALYLCASSLVGLSGYTFGSGTRLTVV.

The V call is TRBV6-2 or TRBV6-3, the J call TRBJ2-2; the D gene is possibly TRBD1 (6 bases). The length of the CDR3 is 14 residues. Looked up from germline, CDR1 is MNHEY and CDR2 is SVGEGT. Trimming removed 0 bases at V and 7 bases at J, with 9 bases between. The CDR3 loop is CASSYSGQFGELFF. The CDR3 region has the DNA TGTGCCAGCAGTTACTCAGGACAGTTCGGGGAGCTGTTTTTT.

The chain couples TRBV27 to TRBJ1-2; the match to TRBD1 covers 7 bases. The ends lost 3 bases at V and 1 base at J; junction bases unmatched: 8. Germline CDR1 and CDR2: MNHEY and SMNVEV (reference sequence). There are 16 residues in the CDR3. The CDR3 spells CASSFQPGQLNYGYTF. DNA for the CDR3: TGTGCCAGCAGTTTTCAGCCGGGACAGCTTAACTATGGCTACACCTTC.

This clone was observed at least ten times. The J gene is TRBJ1-1, the V gene TRBV9, with a possible D match to TRBD1 (6 bases). The CDR3 is made up of 15 amino acids. Germline CDR1 is SGDLS and CDR2 is YYNGEE. V lost 5 bases and J lost 1, with 15 bases in between. The CDR3: CASSESGEGNTEAFF. CDR3 DNA sequence: TGTGCCAGCAGTGAGTCAGGGGAGGGGAACACTGAAGCTTTCTTT. The complete variable domain, with remaining parts taken from reference TRBV9 and TRBJ1-1, reads DSGVTQTPKHLITATGQRVTLRCSPRSGDLSVYWYQQSLDQGLQFLIQYYNGEERAKGNILERFSAQQFPDLHSELNLSSLELGDSALYFCASSESGEGNTEAFFGQGTRLTVV.

The chain uses TRBV7-2 and TRBJ2-7; TRBD1 aligns across 8 bases. CDR1 and CDR2 (germline): SGHTA, FQGNSA. V gave up 6 bases and J gave up 5 bases; unmatched junction bases: 15. The CDR3 is 16 amino acids. CDR3 DNA: TGTGCCAGCAGTCGTAGAAAAGGACAGGGAAGCGACGAGCAGTACTTC. It specifies CASSRRKGQGSDEQYF.

This clone was recorded a few times. V and J are TRBV30 and TRBJ1-1, with no clear D. Per the germline V gene, CDR1 is GTSNPN and CDR2 is SVGIG (reference sequence). Trimming removed 5 bases from V and 0 bases from J, with 7 bases in between. This CDR3 is built from 12 residues. CDR3 sequence reads: CAWYFLNTEAFF. The CDR3 DNA is TGTGCCTGGTATTTTTTGAACACTGAAGCTTTCTTT.

This clone has only a few counts. The CDR3 DNA follows: TGTGCCAGCAGCCTAGGGTGGGACAGCACCTACGAGCAGTACTTC. This codes for CASSLGWDSTYEQYF. The rearrangement joins TRBV7-6 to TRBJ2-7; 7 bases fit TRBD1. Trimming took 5 bases from V and 2 from J; bases not matched to a gene: 9. The CDR3 extends over 15 amino acids. The germline V gene has CDR1 SGHVS and CDR2 FNYEAQ.

The chain recombines TRBV6-5 with TRBJ1-1, with a possible D match to TRBD1 (6 bases). Trimming removed 6 bases at V and 4 bases at J, with 18 bases between. This CDR3 has 15 residues. The germline CDR1 and CDR2 sequences are MNHEY and SVGAGI. The DNA for the CDR3 is TGTGCCAGCAGACGCCCAAACAGGGAGGGCACTGAAGCTTTCTTT. It encodes CASRRPNREGTEAFF.

The CDR3 DNA is TGCGCCAGCAGCCAAGGGCAGGGCACTAACTATGGCTACACCTTC. Protein product: CASSQGQGTNYGYTF. The chain combines TRBV4-3 with TRBJ1-2; D is possibly TRBD1 (5 bases). CDR3 length: 15 amino acids. Germline lookup yields CDR1 LGHNA and CDR2 YSLEER. Trimming pared 1 base from V and 0 bases from J, leaving 9 bases between.

The chain joins TRBV29-1 to TRBJ2-7; D might be TRBD2 (5 bases). The CDR3 covers 13 residues. V was shortened by 7 bases and J by 4 bases, with 17 bases between the two germline ends. Germline V lookup: CDR1 SQVTM, CDR2 ANQGSEA. Written as DNA, the CDR3 is TGCAGCGGGATGGACGGAGGTACTTACGAGCAGTACTTC. Translated, it gives CSGMDGGTYEQYF.

Remarks on this clone: This CDR3 is also generated by other DNA sequences in the sample. The chain joins TRBV12-3 or TRBV12-4 to TRBJ1-1; weak D call: TRBD1 (5 bases). V lost 6 bases and J lost 1, with 9 bases in between. The CDR3 has 13 residues. CDR3 bases: TGTGCCAGCAGCTTACAGGAGAACACTGAAGCTTTCTTT. It is translated as CASSLQENTEAFF.

This chain joins TRBV24-1 and TRBJ2-5; 8 bases map to TRBD1. The trim removed 3 bases at V and 5 bases at J, leaving 10 bases unmatched. Germline CDR1 and CDR2: KGHDR and SFDVKD. The CDR3 has 16 residues. As DNA, the CDR3 is TGTGCCACCAGTGATGCAAGGACAGGGCTGGGGGAGACCCAGTACTTC. Amino acids: CATSDARTGLGETQYF.

The V gene is TRBV19, the J gene TRBJ1-4; maybe TRBD1 (6 bases). From germline, CDR1 is LNHDA and CDR2 SQIVND (reference sequence). The V gene lost 1 base and the J gene lost 5 bases, with 11 bases spanning the gap. The CDR3 is 15 residues long. The CDR3: CASSIGGGVNEKLFF. The CDR3 DNA reads TGTGCCAGTAGTATAGGGGGGGGCGTGAATGAAAAACTGTTTTTT. Using reference TRBV19 and TRBJ1-4 for the parts outside the CDR3, the full variable domain is DGGITQSPKYLFRKEGQNVTLSCEQNLNHDAMYWYRQDPGQGLRLIYYSQIVNDFQKGDIAEGYSVSREKKESFPLTVTSAQKNPTAFYLCASSIGGGVNEKLFFGSGTQLSVL.

V usage is TRBV15 and J usage is TRBJ1-4; D unresolved. V was shortened by 5 bases and J by 5 bases, with 12 bases between the two germline ends. The CDR3 totals 14 residues. Germline V gives CDR1 LNHNV, CDR2 YYDKDF (reference sequence). The CDR3 bases are TGTGCCACCAGCGCTAACCGCGAGAATGAAAAACTGTTTTTT. Residues: CATSANRENEKLFF. Using reference TRBV15 and TRBJ1-4 for the parts outside the CDR3, the full variable domain is DAMVIQNPRYQVTQFGKPVTLSCSQTLNHNVMYWYQQKSSQAPKLLFHYYDKDFNNEADTPDNFQSRRPNTSFCFLDIRSPGLGDTAMYLCATSANRENEKLFFGSGTQLSVL.